This T cell receptor (beta chain) came from a study of T-cell reconstitution after alpha-beta-depleted transplantation in children. Library preparation (for TCRbeta) was performed with unique molecular identifiers. TCRdb reanalysed the PCR reads using MiXCR and keeps one entry per CDR3 protein. This sample carries a few hundred thousand distinct CDR3 sequences, about 14% of them seen once, and the ten largest clones take approximately 4.3%. This CDR3 has 15 amino acids. Between the trimmed V and J ends, which lost 0 bases and 0 bases, there was a span of 6 bases. The V gene's germline CDR1 is LGHNA and CDR2 YNFKEQ.

The receptor was derived from a human donor who donated a stem cell graft to a child with Fanconi anemia. The chain recombines TRBV4-2 with TRBJ1-3; D is uncertain. Material: PBMCs, obtained from the stem cell graft. The chain's CDR3 is CASSQEAGSGNTIYF. CDR3 coding DNA: TGTGCCAGCAGCCAAGAGGCTGGCTCTGGAAACACCATATATTTT.